The 21 T cell receptor beta chains below all came from one sample that was sequenced in a study of T-cell memory formation after mild COVID-19. TCRdb used MiXCR to reprocess the 5' RACE reads, holding one entry per CDR3 protein. The sample comprises roughly 250,000 distinct CDR3 sequences, less than 20% of which are singletons, and 3.5% to 4% rests with the top ten. The material sequenced was PBMCs or a T cell subset sorted from them (not recorded which). Source of these receptors: a man in his late teens or twenties who had mild COVID-19 (a few samples of this study predate the infection). Cell type and time point are not known.

The chain recombines TRBV24-1 with TRBJ2-1; TRBD1 or TRBD2 may be the D gene (6 bases each). There are 16 residues in the CDR3. Trimming cost V 5 bases and J 0 bases, with 13 bases left between them. CDR1 and CDR2 from the germline V gene are KGHDR and SFDVKD. CDR3 loop: CATSGAGGSSYNEQFF. CDR3 sequence (DNA): TGTGCCACCAGTGGAGCCGGGGGCAGCTCCTACAATGAGCAGTTCTTC.

The J gene is TRBJ2-7, the V gene TRBV20-1; unclear D gene. Germline CDR1 DFQATT, CDR2 SNEGSKA (reference sequence). The CDR3 sequence is 14 residues long. Trimming pared 0 bases from V and 2 bases from J, leaving 11 bases between. This CDR3 is CSARDLGTTYEQYV. For the CDR3, the DNA is TGCAGTGCTAGAGACTTAGGCACCACCTACGAGCAGTACGTC.

This chain connects TRBV6-2 or TRBV6-3 to TRBJ2-1; TRBD1 is a possible D gene (6 bases). CDR1 MNHEY and CDR2 SVGEGT come from the germline V gene. The CDR3 extends over 12 amino acids. V lost 5 bases and J lost 5, with 7 bases in between. The CDR3 loop reads CASSHRDNEQFF. In DNA, the CDR3 is TGTGCCAGCAGTCACAGGGACAATGAGCAGTTCTTC.

This clonotype came up a few times. The genes are TRBV18 and TRBJ2-3; D remains unclear. V was cut by 8 bases and J by 2 bases, with 8 bases left in between. The CDR3 is 12 residues long. Germline assignment: CDR1 KGHSH and CDR2 LQKENI. The CDR3 protein is CASSPFTDTQYF. The CDR3, as DNA: TGTGCCAGCAGCCCCTTCACAGATACGCAGTATTTT.

This clonotype was picked up a small number of times. V gene TRBV3-1 combines with J gene TRBJ1-2, with D perhaps matching TRBD1 (5 bases). The length of the CDR3 is 18 residues. Trimming cost V 4 bases and J 0 bases, with 21 bases left between them. Germline values: CDR1 LGHDT, CDR2 YNNKEL (reference sequence). CDR3 nucleotide sequence: TGTGCCAGCAGCCCGCGAGGGTTGGGGACGGTAGCTAACTATGGCTACACCTTC. Encoded protein: CASSPRGLGTVANYGYTF.

The chain links TRBV4-1 to TRBJ1-5; 8 positions agree with TRBD1. With 4 bases clipped from V and 1 base from J, the junction kept 12 bases outside the gene matches. Germline CDR1 reads MGHRA; CDR2 reads YSYEKL. The CDR3 spans 18 residues. The CDR3 DNA is TGCGCCAGCAGCCCGTACGGACAGGGAATGGGGAGCAATCAGCCCCAGCATTTT. Protein product: CASSPYGQGMGSNQPQHF.

In its sample, this clonotype was seen a few times. This chain connects TRBV7-2 to TRBJ2-2; D not resolved. Germline assignment: CDR1 SGHTA and CDR2 FQGNSA. CDR3 length: 16 amino acids. Trimming took 5 bases from V and 0 from J, leaving 13 bases between them. The CDR3, as DNA: TGTGCCAGCAGCCAGAGGTGGGCAGCGAACACCGGGGAGCTGTTTTTT. It codes for CASSQRWAANTGELFF.

V and J are TRBV7-9 and TRBJ1-1; the D is unclear. The germline V and J ends were trimmed by 2 bases and 7 bases, with 8 bases remaining between them. Germline CDR1 SEHNR, CDR2 FQNEAQ (reference sequence). CDR3 length: 12 residues. CDR3 coding DNA: TGTGCCAGCAGCTTAATAGAAGGTGAAGCTTTCTTT. Its protein is CASSLIEGEAFF. Filled out from reference TRBV7-9 and TRBJ1-1, the complete variable domain reads DTGVSQNPRHKITKRGQNVTFRCDPISEHNRLYWYRQTLGQGPEFLTYFQNEAQLEKSRLLSDRFSAERPKGSFSTLEIQRTEQGDSAMYLCASSLIEGEAFFGQGTRLTVV.

This clonotype was seen many times. This chain uses TRBV28 with TRBJ1-1; possibly TRBD1 for D (5 bases). This CDR3 has 15 residues. The V and J ends lost 4 bases and 3 bases respectively, with 15 bases between them. Germline lookup yields CDR1 MDHEN and CDR2 SYDVKM. CDR3 nucleotides: TGTGCCAGCAGTTCCCTTGGAGGGGCGGACACTGAAGCTTTCTTT. It yields the protein CASSSLGGADTEAFF.

The chain employs TRBV4-1 and TRBJ1-2; no clear D gene. V was pared by 0 bases and J by 4 bases, with 12 bases between. The CDR3 totals 15 residues. The germline gives CDR1 MGHRA, CDR2 YSYEKL. The CDR3 nucleotides read TGCGCCAGCAGCCAAGATCGAGGTGTCGGCTATGGCTACACCTTC. Residues: CASSQDRGVGYGYTF.

This clonotype was counted ten times or more. The rearrangement uses TRBV30 and TRBJ2-5; 8 bases align to TRBD1. CDR3 size: 14 residues. Germline loops: CDR1 GTSNPN, CDR2 SVGIG (reference sequence). V was pared by 1 base and J by 9 bases, with 10 bases of the junction left unmatched. The CDR3 bases are TGTGCCTGGAGTGCCCCAGGGGGCGAGGTTCCCCAGTACTTC. Translated, it gives CAWSAPGGEVPQYF.

This clonotype was seen more than once but under ten times. This chain connects TRBV5-1 to TRBJ2-1; D unclear. Germline CDR1 reads SGHRS; CDR2 reads YFSETQ. The ends were cut back, 6 bases at V and 9 bases at J, with 10 bases in the middle. CDR3 length: 11 amino acids. The CDR3 DNA is TGCGCCAGCACCATAAGGAGTGAGCAGTTCTTC. It translates to CASTIRSEQFF.

The chain has TRBV27 and TRBJ1-2, with no clear D. The V gene's germline CDR1 is MNHEY and CDR2 SMNVEV (reference sequence). This CDR3 spans 14 amino acids. V was trimmed by 5 bases and J by 5 bases, leaving 15 bases between them. The CDR3: CASSPGSRYYGYTF. DNA of the CDR3: TGTGCCAGCAGTCCCGGGAGCAGGTATTATGGCTACACCTTC.

This clonotype was counted a few times. V usage is TRBV24-1 and J usage is TRBJ2-3, with D maybe TRBD2 (7 bases). Germline V gene lookup returns CDR1 KGHDR and CDR2 SFDVKD. The V gene lost 4 bases and the J gene lost 4 bases, with 17 bases spanning the gap. The CDR3 extends over 16 amino acids. The CDR3 coding sequence is TGTGCCACCAGTGAACTGGGGGGGGGCCGGGCAGATACGCAGTATTTT. This encodes CATSELGGGRADTQYF.

This clonotype was picked up a small number of times. V and J are TRBV14 and TRBJ2-3; 7 nucleotides align to TRBD1. This CDR3 contains 17 residues. The ends lost 0 bases at V and 3 bases at J; junction bases unmatched: 9. From germline, CDR1 is SGHDN and CDR2 FVKESK. CDR3 in DNA: TGTGCCAGCAGCCAAGATAGGGGGCGCAGGTGGACAGATACGCAGTATTTT. This codes for CASSQDRGRRWTDTQYF.

There are a few counts of this clonotype. The genes are TRBV11-2 and TRBJ2-1; 7 nucleotides align to TRBD2. There are 13 residues in the CDR3. Trimming removed 3 bases from V and 6 bases from J; junction bases left unmatched: 2. From germline, CDR1 is SGHAT and CDR2 FQNNGV. CDR3: CASSFRTSNEQFF. In DNA form, the CDR3 reads TGTGCCAGCAGCTTCCGGACTAGCAATGAGCAGTTCTTC.

CDR3 nucleotide sequence: TGTGCCAGCAGCTCCACAGCTCACGGCACAGATACGCAGTATTTT. Encoded protein: CASSSTAHGTDTQYF. This rearrangement joins TRBV7-6 to TRBJ2-3, with D hard to call. With 4 bases removed from V and 1 base from J, the gap between germline ends came to 12 bases. CDR3 size: 15 residues. CDR1 SGHVS and CDR2 FNYEAQ come from the germline V gene.

This clonotype was picked up many times. The chain links TRBV20-1 to TRBJ1-5, with D hard to call. Germline V gene lookup returns CDR1 DFQATT and CDR2 SNEGSKA (reference sequence). Trimming shortened V by 4 bases and J by 6 bases, and 19 bases separated the two germline ends. CDR3 length: 15 residues. The CDR3 here is CSATGVFLGAQPQHF. The CDR3 DNA reads as TGCAGTGCTACCGGAGTGTTCCTGGGAGCTCAGCCCCAGCATTTT.

This clonotype was observed a few times. The V call is TRBV5-6, the J call TRBJ2-7; no clear D. The length of the CDR3 is 13 residues. Germline V lookup: CDR1 SGHDT, CDR2 YYEEEE. Trimming removed 0 bases at V and 6 bases at J, with 10 bases between. The CDR3 protein is CASSLGGQTEQYF. The CDR3 bases are TGTGCCAGCAGCTTGGGTGGGCAGACCGAGCAGTACTTC.

CDR3 region: CASSPDLTDTQYF. In nucleotides, the CDR3 is TGTGCCAGCTCACCAGACCTCACAGATACGCAGTATTTT. The chain has TRBV18 and TRBJ2-3, with D uncertain. Germline V lookup: CDR1 KGHSH, CDR2 LQKENI. The CDR3 sequence is 13 residues long. V lost 2 bases and J 2 bases, leaving 5 bases between the germline ends.

This clonotype was observed a few times. The chain has TRBV24-1 and TRBJ2-5, with D hard to call. Trimming cost V 7 bases and J 5 bases, with 13 bases left between them. Germline lookup yields CDR1 KGHDR and CDR2 SFDVKD. The length of the CDR3 is 13 residues. CDR3 DNA sequence: TGTGCCACCAGCGGTAGTGTGGTGGAGACCCAGTACTTC. Translated, it gives CATSGSVVETQYF.